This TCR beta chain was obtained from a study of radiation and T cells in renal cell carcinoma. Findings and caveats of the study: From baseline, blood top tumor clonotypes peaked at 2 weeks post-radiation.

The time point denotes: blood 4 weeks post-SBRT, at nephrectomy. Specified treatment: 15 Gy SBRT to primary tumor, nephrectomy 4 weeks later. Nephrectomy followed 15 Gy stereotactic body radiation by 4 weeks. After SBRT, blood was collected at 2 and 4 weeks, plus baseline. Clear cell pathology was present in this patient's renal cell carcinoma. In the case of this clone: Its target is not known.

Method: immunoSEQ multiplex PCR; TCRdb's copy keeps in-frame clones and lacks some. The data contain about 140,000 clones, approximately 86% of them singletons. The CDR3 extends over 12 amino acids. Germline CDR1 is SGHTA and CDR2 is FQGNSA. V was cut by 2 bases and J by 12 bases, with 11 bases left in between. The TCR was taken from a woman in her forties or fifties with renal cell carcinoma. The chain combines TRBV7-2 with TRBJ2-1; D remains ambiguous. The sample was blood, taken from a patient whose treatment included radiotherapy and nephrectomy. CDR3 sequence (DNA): TGTGCCAGCAGCTTAAGGACCGGGCGGCAGTTCTTC. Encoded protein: CASSLRTGRQFF.